This T cell receptor beta chain appears in the sequencing data of a study of blood T cell repertoires in COVID-19. TCRdb keeps only in-frame clones here, not all; method: immunoSEQ multiplex PCR. Of about 330,000 clones listed, about 82% are singletons. The CDR3 consists of 13 residues. Germline V gene sequence: CDR1 LNHDA, CDR2 SQIVND (reference sequence). Trimming stripped 3 bases from V and 2 bases from J, with 5 bases between. The sequence derives from a human donor in a cohort sampled during active COVID-19. The chain employs TRBV19 and TRBJ1-5; D ambiguous. The sequencing sample was made of peripheral blood. This chain's CDR3 is CASSIRCNQPQHF. In DNA form, the CDR3 reads TGTGCCAGTAGTATTCGTTGCAATCAGCCCCAGCATTTT.